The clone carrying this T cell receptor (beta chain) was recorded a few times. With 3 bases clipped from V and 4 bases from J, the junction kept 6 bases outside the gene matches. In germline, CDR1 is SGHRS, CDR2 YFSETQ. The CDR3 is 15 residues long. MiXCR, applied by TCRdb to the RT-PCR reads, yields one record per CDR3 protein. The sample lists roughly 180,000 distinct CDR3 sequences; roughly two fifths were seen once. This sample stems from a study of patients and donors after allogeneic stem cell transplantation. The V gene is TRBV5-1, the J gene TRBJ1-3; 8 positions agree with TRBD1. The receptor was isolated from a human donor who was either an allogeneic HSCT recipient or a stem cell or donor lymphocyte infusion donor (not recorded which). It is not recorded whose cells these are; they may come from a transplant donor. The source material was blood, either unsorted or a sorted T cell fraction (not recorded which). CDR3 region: CASSSGQGSGNTIYF. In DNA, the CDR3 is TGCGCCAGCAGCTCCGGACAGGGTTCGGGAAACACCATATATTTT.